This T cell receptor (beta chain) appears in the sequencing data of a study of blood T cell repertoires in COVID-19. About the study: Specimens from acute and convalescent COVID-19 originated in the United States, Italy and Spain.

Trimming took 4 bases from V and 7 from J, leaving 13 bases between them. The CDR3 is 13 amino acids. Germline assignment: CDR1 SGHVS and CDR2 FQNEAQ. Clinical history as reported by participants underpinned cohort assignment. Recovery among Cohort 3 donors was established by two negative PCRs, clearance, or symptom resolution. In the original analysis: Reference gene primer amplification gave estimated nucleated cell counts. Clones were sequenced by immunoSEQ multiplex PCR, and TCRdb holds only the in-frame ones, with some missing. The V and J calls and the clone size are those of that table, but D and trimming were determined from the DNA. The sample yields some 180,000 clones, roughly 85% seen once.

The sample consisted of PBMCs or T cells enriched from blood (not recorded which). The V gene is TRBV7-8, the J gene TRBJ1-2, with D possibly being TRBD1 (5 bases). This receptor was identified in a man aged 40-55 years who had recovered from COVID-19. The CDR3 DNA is TGTGCCAGCAGCTATCTCAGGGCACGTGGCTACACCTTC. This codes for CASSYLRARGYTF. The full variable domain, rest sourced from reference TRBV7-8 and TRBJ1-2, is GAGVSQSPRYKVAKRGQDVALRCDPISGHVSLFWYQQALGQGPEFLTYFQNEAQLDKSGLPSDRFFAERPEGSVSTLKIQRTQQEDSAVYLCASSYLRARGYTFGSGTRLTVV.